The next 27 T cell receptor beta chains were all read from a single sample in a study of control samples from healthy donors and cancer patients (dated by TCRdb to 2018 to 2021). Libraries were built with the immunoSEQ multiplex PCR assay. TCRdb carries this immuneACCESS record with in-frame sequences only. Its versions omit some clonotypes, under half of them owing to an unresolved V gene in the studies checked, with the rest unexplained. The sample yields 40,000 to 45,000 clones; approximately 70% were counted once. The ten top clones hold approximately 17% of the sample. The specimen was formalin-fixed, paraffin-embedded tissue. All receptors come from a male donor with melanoma.

This rearrangement joins TRBV20-1 to TRBJ2-7; 10 bases are shared with TRBD2. CDR3 length: 15 residues. Germline CDR1 and CDR2: DFQATT and SNEGSKA (reference sequence). The V gene end was trimmed by 3 bases and the J gene end by 1 base; junction bases not matched to a gene: 6. The CDR3: CSASDLAGVSYEQYF. The CDR3, as DNA: TGCAGTGCTAGTGATCTAGCGGGAGTGTCCTACGAGCAGTACTTC.

This rearrangement joins TRBV12-3 or TRBV12-4 to TRBJ1-2, with 10 bases identical to TRBD1. CDR3 length equals 13 residues. Trimming at V came to 5 bases and at J to 7 bases, leaving 4 bases not matched to a gene. Here the CDR3 reads CASSGQGEVGYTF. DNA for the CDR3: TGTGCCAGCAGTGGACAGGGGGAAGTTGGCTACACCTTC.

The chain carries TRBV7-6 and TRBJ2-3; D remains unclear. V was cut by 5 bases and J by 4 bases, with 19 bases left in between. This CDR3 contains 16 residues. The V gene's germline CDR1 is SGHVS and CDR2 FNYEAQ. As DNA, the CDR3 is TGTGCCAGCAGCCCCCCCCCGGGTCCCAACCCAGATACGCAGTATTTT. Encoded protein: CASSPPPGPNPDTQYF.

This chain links TRBV20-1 with TRBJ2-3; TRBD2 matches at 8 bases. After removal of 3 bases from V and 6 bases from J, the junction contained 11 bases not matched to a gene. Germline loops: CDR1 DFQATT, CDR2 SNEGSKA (reference sequence). CDR3 size: 15 residues. CDR3 amino acids: CSASLWREAGDTQYF. In nucleotides, the CDR3 is TGCAGTGCTAGTCTTTGGCGGGAGGCCGGGGATACGCAGTATTTT.

The rearrangement links TRBV11-2 to TRBJ1-1, with D unclear. The V end lost 2 bases, the J end lost 2 bases, and 6 bases lay between the germline ends. The germline CDR1 and CDR2 sequences are SGHAT and FQNNGV. CDR3 length: 13 amino acids. CDR3 sequence reads: CASSLIVNTEAFF. Here the CDR3 DNA reads TGTGCCAGCAGCTTAATCGTAAACACTGAAGCTTTCTTT.

This sequence joins TRBV3-1 (or the pseudogene TRBV3-2) and TRBJ1-5; D is unclear. Germline assignment: CDR1 LGHDT and CDR2 YNNKEL (reference sequence). V dropped 2 bases and J dropped 1 base, with 6 bases sitting between them. This CDR3 spans 14 amino acids. The CDR3 DNA reads as TGTGCCAGCAGCCAATTGGGGAGCAATCAGCCCCAGCATTTT. Encoded protein: CASSQLGSNQPQHF.

In this sample, this clone turned up once. Just one base apart from a much larger clone, this may be a read error. This sample includes further DNA sequences coding for the same CDR3. This rearrangement joins TRBV28 to TRBJ2-4; 8 nucleotides match TRBD1. This CDR3 spans 14 amino acids. Germline V gene data show CDR1 as MDHEN and CDR2 as SYDVKM. CDR3 bases: TGTGCCAGCAGCGCGGACAGGGCAAAAAACATTCAGTACTTT. Translating it yields CASSADRAKNIQYF.

This chain links TRBV7-9 with TRBJ2-2; the match to TRBD2 covers 15 bases. The ends lost 9 bases at V and 4 bases at J; junction bases unmatched: 6. The germline CDR1 and CDR2 sequences are SEHNR and FQNEAQ (reference sequence). The CDR3 has 16 amino acids. CDR3 in amino acids: CASKPGLAGGTGELFF. The CDR3 DNA reads TGTGCCAGTAAGCCGGGACTAGCGGGAGGCACCGGGGAGCTGTTTTTT.

This clone was recorded only once. The chain carries TRBV5-8 and TRBJ2-3; D not certain. Trimming removed 8 bases from V and 1 base from J, with 11 bases in between. Germline CDR1 is SGHTS and CDR2 is YDEGEE. CDR3 length: 13 residues. In DNA form, the CDR3 reads TGTGCCAGAGGGCTAAAGGGCACAGATACGCAGTATTTT. This codes for CARGLKGTDTQYF.

The genes are TRBV5-6 and TRBJ1-6; tentative D call: TRBD1 (6 bases). The ends were cut back, 6 bases at V and 7 bases at J, with 14 bases in the middle. The germline V gene encodes CDR1 SGHDT and CDR2 YYEEEE. CDR3 length: 14 amino acids. Written as DNA, the CDR3 is TGTGCCAGCACCTTTTATGGGGGCAATTCACCCCTCCACTTT. It is translated as CASTFYGGNSPLHF.

The chain carries TRBV3-1 (or the pseudogene TRBV3-2) and TRBJ1-5; no clear D gene. The V gene lost 5 bases and the J gene lost 5 bases, with 22 bases spanning the gap. The germline V gene encodes CDR1 LGHDT and CDR2 YNNKEL (reference sequence). The CDR3 has 17 amino acids. The CDR3 nucleotides read TGTGCCAGCAGCATACACCTCCCATTTTTGCATCATCAGCCCCAGCATTTT. It codes for CASSIHLPFLHHQPQHF.

CDR3 bases: TGTGCCAGCAGCTTAGCCGGTGACAGACCGAACAATGAGCAGTTCTTC. Encoded protein: CASSLAGDRPNNEQFF. The chain joins TRBV7-9 to TRBJ2-1, with D perhaps TRBD1 (5 bases). Trimming took 0 bases from V and 5 from J, leaving 14 bases between them. Germline V gene sequence: CDR1 SEHNR, CDR2 FQNEAQ (reference sequence). This CDR3 comprises 16 residues.

The sample holds a few counts of this clone. The V gene is TRBV14, the J gene TRBJ2-5; 12 positions agree with TRBD2. With 8 bases clipped from V and 7 bases from J, the junction kept 5 bases outside the gene matches. This CDR3 is built from 13 residues. CDR1 and CDR2 from the germline V gene are SGHDN and FVKESK. The chain's CDR3 is CASRLAGDWTQYF. The CDR3 DNA follows: TGTGCCAGCCGACTAGCGGGAGACTGGACCCAGTACTTC.

This sequence joins TRBV18 and TRBJ1-2; D gene ambiguous. Trimming took off 2 bases at V and 1 base at J, with 14 bases between the two ends. Germline CDR1 reads KGHSH; CDR2 reads LQKENI. The CDR3 covers 16 residues. As DNA, the CDR3 is TGTGCCAGCTCACCATCGTCCTCAGGTAGTAACTATGGCTACACCTTC. Protein sequence: CASSPSSSGSNYGYTF.

The CDR3 nucleotides are TGTGCTAGTGGTTTGCGACTAGCAGGAGATACGCAGTATTTT. Its protein product is CASGLRLAGDTQYF. The chain has TRBV12-5 and TRBJ2-3; 7 positions agree with TRBD2. Unmatched junction bases numbered 4, after V lost 2 bases and J lost 5 bases. Germline V CDR1 and CDR2: LGHNT, FRNRAP. This CDR3 has 14 amino acids.

This clone has a count of ten or more. The gene calls are TRBV18 and TRBJ2-5; D is perhaps TRBD2 (5 bases). The length of the CDR3 is 13 residues. Germline CDR1 KGHSH, CDR2 LQKENI. V lost 2 bases and J 4 bases, leaving 8 bases between the germline ends. Here the CDR3 reads CASSPKDLETQYF. CDR3 DNA: TGTGCCAGCTCACCAAAGGACTTAGAGACCCAGTACTTC.

This chain joins TRBV24-1 and TRBJ1-2; maybe TRBD1 (5 bases). The CDR3 is 14 residues long. Germline CDR1 reads KGHDR; CDR2 reads SFDVKD. Trimming cost V 5 bases and J 4 bases, with 13 bases left between them. The CDR3 region is CATSGLGTTYGYTF. CDR3 sequence (DNA): TGTGCCACCAGTGGCCTCGGGACGACCTATGGCTACACCTTC.

The table lists this clone with a count of one. The J gene is TRBJ2-3, the V gene TRBV5-5; D might be TRBD2 (6 bases). Trimming took off 4 bases at V and 3 bases at J, with 15 bases between the two ends. This CDR3 contains 15 residues. CDR1 is SGHKS, CDR2 YYEKEE, per germline (reference sequence). The CDR3 protein is CASSRAGPGTDTQYF. The CDR3 DNA reads TGTGCCAGCAGCCGGGCGGGGCCGGGGACAGATACGCAGTATTTT.

The chain has TRBV6-5 and TRBJ1-6; D may be TRBD1 (6 bases). Germline V gives CDR1 MNHEY, CDR2 SVGAGI. V lost 9 bases to trimming and J lost 6 bases, with 15 bases between them. CDR3 size: 14 residues. CDR3 in amino acids: CASSPGHSNSPLHF. CDR3 nucleotide sequence: TGTGCCAGTAGCCCGGGACATAGTAATTCACCCCTCCACTTT.

The CDR3: CSASRLADYEQYF. The CDR3 nucleotides read TGCAGTGCTAGTCGACTAGCGGACTACGAGCAGTACTTC. This chain links TRBV20-1 with TRBJ2-7; 9 bases match TRBD2. The CDR3 contains 13 residues. Per the germline V gene, CDR1 is DFQATT and CDR2 is SNEGSKA (reference sequence). V gave up 3 bases and J gave up 3 bases; unmatched junction bases: 3.

CDR3 coding DNA: TGTGCCAGTAGCGGACTGAGGTTAAGCACAGATACGCAGTATTTT. Its translation is CASSGLRLSTDTQYF. This chain links TRBV19 with TRBJ2-3; D is possibly TRBD2 (5 bases). With 6 bases removed from V and 0 bases from J, the gap between germline ends came to 13 bases. Per germline, CDR1 LNHDA and CDR2 SQIVND (reference sequence). The CDR3 totals 15 residues.

Note on this clone: A single base is all that separates this from a far larger clone, so a read error is likely. Other DNA sequences in this sample translate to the same CDR3. The chain joins TRBV7-9 to TRBJ2-5; D call uncertain. The V and J ends lost 2 bases and 4 bases respectively, with 8 bases between them. Germline CDR1 and CDR2: SEHNR and FQNEAQ (reference sequence). This CDR3 comprises 13 residues. This CDR3 reads CASSLKAIETQYF. CDR3 DNA sequence: TGTGCCAGCAGCTTAAAAGCGATAGAGACCCAGTACTTC.

The chain couples TRBV6-6 to TRBJ1-1, with a weak D call TRBD1 (6 bases). V gave up 7 bases and J gave up 4 bases, with 13 bases separating them. Germline V gives CDR1 MNHNY, CDR2 SVGAGI (reference sequence). The CDR3 runs to 13 residues. CDR3 coding DNA: TGTGCCAGCAACAGGGTCCTGCGCACTGAAGCTTTCTTT. Its translation is CASNRVLRTEAFF.

The rearrangement uses TRBV6-5 and TRBJ2-2, with unresolved D. The CDR3 covers 12 residues. Germline assignment: CDR1 MNHEY and CDR2 SVGAGI. V was cut by 5 bases and J by 0 bases, with 1 base left in between. DNA for the CDR3: TGTGCCAGCAGTCCGAACACCGGGGAGCTGTTTTTT. Amino acids: CASSPNTGELFF.

This rearrangement joins TRBV11-2 to TRBJ2-2; 7 bases are shared with TRBD1. V shed 3 bases and J 0 bases; nucleotides not matched to a gene: 10. The CDR3 sequence is 18 residues long. Germline loops: CDR1 SGHAT, CDR2 FQNNGV. CDR3 bases: TGTGCCAGCAGCTTTTACCCCACCGGGACAGCGAACACCGGGGAGCTGTTTTTT. Translation gives CASSFYPTGTANTGELFF.

The V gene is TRBV5-8, the J gene TRBJ1-1; D not certain. The CDR3 covers 13 residues. Trimming pared 3 bases from V and 3 bases from J, leaving 9 bases between. Germline values: CDR1 SGHTS, CDR2 YDEGEE. The DNA of the CDR3 is TGTGCCAGCAGCTACGGGCTATACACTGAAGCTTTCTTT. Amino acid sequence: CASSYGLYTEAFF.

The table lists this clone with many counts. The chain couples TRBV15 to TRBJ2-5, with D tentatively TRBD2 (5 bases). V was clipped by 0 bases and J by 5 bases, with 13 bases between them. Germline V gene lookup returns CDR1 LNHNV and CDR2 YYDKDF (reference sequence). The CDR3 length is 15 residues. The CDR3 region is CATSRDRTGLETQYF. The CDR3 DNA is TGTGCCACCAGCAGAGATAGAACGGGGTTGGAGACCCAGTACTTC.